This T cell receptor (beta chain) emerged from a study of blood T cell repertoires in COVID-19. The data were produced by immunoSEQ multiplex PCR, yet TCRdb's version contains in-frame clones alone and is incomplete. Of 89,000 or so clones in the sample, around 84% were seen once. Trimming removed 1 base at V and 1 base at J, with 7 bases between. CDR1 is SGDLS and CDR2 is YYNGEE in the germline V gene. The CDR3 covers 14 residues. This TCR came from a man older than 75 with acute or convalescent COVID-19. The chain links TRBV9 to TRBJ2-3; D not resolved. Sequencing was performed on peripheral blood. The CDR3 reads CASSVISRTDTQYF. The CDR3, as DNA: TGTGCCAGCAGCGTAATCAGTCGCACAGATACGCAGTATTTT.